The rows below give T cell receptor beta chains drawn from one sample of a study of blood T cell repertoires in COVID-19. The assay was immunoSEQ multiplex PCR, and TCRdb's table has in-frame clones only and misses some. Of 180,000 or so clones listed, over 80% were seen once; the top ten hold under 15%. The sequencing sample was made of PBMCs or T cells enriched from blood (not recorded which). These receptors all come from an older woman who had recovered from COVID-19. Each CDR3 is given with its conserved first and last residue. Fields, in order: D gene, V gene, clone size, J gene, CDR3 DNA, CDR3 protein. D genes are given only for firm matches. Only some rows state a clone size, as once, few, many or a class for expanded clones.

D: .
V: TRBV28
size: .
J: TRBJ1-2
DNA: TGTGCCAGCAGTTTGGGGCAGGCCGTATATTATGGCTACACCTTC
CDR3: CASSLGQAVYYGYTF

D: .
V: TRBV28
size: .
J: TRBJ1-4
DNA: TGTGCCAGCAGTCCATCGGGGGAGGCTAATGAAAAACTGTTTTTT
CDR3: CASSPSGEANEKLFF

D: .
V: TRBV19
size: .
J: TRBJ1-5
DNA: TGTGCCAGTAGTATGGGAGTTCCCCCCCAGCATTTT
CDR3: CASSMGVPPQHF

D: .
V: TRBV5-1
size: .
J: TRBJ2-6
DNA: TGCGCCAGCAGCGAGTTCGGGGCTGGGGCCAACGTCCTGACTTTC
CDR3: CASSEFGAGANVLTF

D: TRBD1
V: TRBV18
size: .
J: TRBJ1-1
DNA: TGTGCCAGCTCACAACCAACAGGGGGCTACACTGAAGCTTTCTTT
CDR3: CASSQPTGGYTEAFF

D: TRBD2
V: TRBV10-3
size: .
J: TRBJ2-1
DNA: TGTGCCATCAGAAGACTAGCGGGGGATAACAATGAGCAGTTCTTC
CDR3: CAIRRLAGDNNEQFF

D: .
V: TRBV4-2
size: once
J: TRBJ1-1
DNA: TGTGCCAGCAGCCAAGTCGGGAACACTGAAGCTTTCTTT
CDR3: CASSQVGNTEAFF

D: TRBD2
V: TRBV28
size: .
J: TRBJ2-1
DNA: TGTGCCAGCAGATCCGGGACTAGAGGTCTGGGGAATGAGCAGTTCTTC
CDR3: CASRSGTRGLGNEQFF

D: TRBD1
V: TRBV9
size: many
J: TRBJ1-3
DNA: TGTGCCAGCAGTGATACCGGGACAGGACTCTCTGGAAACACCATATATTTT
CDR3: CASSDTGTGLSGNTIYF

D: TRBD1
V: TRBV5-1
size: .
J: TRBJ1-2
DNA: TGCGCCAGCAGCCTCACCGGGACAGGGGTAGGCTACACCTTC
CDR3: CASSLTGTGVGYTF

D: TRBD2
V: TRBV12-5
size: .
J: TRBJ2-3
DNA: TGTGCTAGTGGTTTGGGGGGGGGAGATACGCAGTATTTT
CDR3: CASGLGGGDTQYF

D: TRBD1
V: TRBV9
size: .
J: TRBJ2-2
DNA: TGTGCCAGCAGCGTAGGGGCAGGGGGAGCGGCCGGGGAGCTGTTTTTT
CDR3: CASSVGAGGAAGELFF

D: TRBD2
V: TRBV7-9
size: once
J: TRBJ2-3
DNA: TGTGCCAGCAGCTCTATAGCGGGGGGCCGCACAGATACGCAGTATTTT
CDR3: CASSSIAGGRTDTQYF

D: TRBD1
V: TRBV11-2
size: .
J: TRBJ2-7
DNA: TGTGCCAGCATCGCACTCGGGACAGGGGGCGACGAGCAGTACTTC
CDR3: CASIALGTGGDEQYF

D: TRBD1
V: TRBV2
size: .
J: TRBJ1-1
DNA: TGTGCCAGCAGCTACAGGGGGCTTGACACTGAAGCTTTCTTT
CDR3: CASSYRGLDTEAFF